This T cell receptor beta chain was recorded in a study of spatial heterogeneity in lung cancer. This clonotype was detected many times. Its antigen is as yet unknown. Time point described: sample taken at primary tumor resection. Study-level findings and limits: Higher tumor mutation counts went along with higher counts of expanded intratumoral alpha and beta TCRs.

The V segment lost 1 base and the J segment 2 bases; nucleotides outside the gene matches: 4. The CDR3 sequence is 14 residues long. Germline V gene lookup returns CDR1 GTSNPN and CDR2 SVGIG (reference sequence). In TCRdb, the 5' RACE reads were re-called with MiXCR into one record per CDR3 protein. The data contain around 95,000 distinct CDR3 sequences, 4% to 4.5% of them singletons. This chain links TRBV30 with TRBJ2-7; 8 bases are shared with TRBD1. This specimen was lung tumor tissue, taken at surgery. This clonotype originated in a male donor with early-stage non-small cell lung cancer. The CDR3 reads CAWSASTGAYEQYF. CDR3 in DNA: TGTGCCTGGAGTGCCTCGACAGGGGCCTACGAGCAGTACTTC.